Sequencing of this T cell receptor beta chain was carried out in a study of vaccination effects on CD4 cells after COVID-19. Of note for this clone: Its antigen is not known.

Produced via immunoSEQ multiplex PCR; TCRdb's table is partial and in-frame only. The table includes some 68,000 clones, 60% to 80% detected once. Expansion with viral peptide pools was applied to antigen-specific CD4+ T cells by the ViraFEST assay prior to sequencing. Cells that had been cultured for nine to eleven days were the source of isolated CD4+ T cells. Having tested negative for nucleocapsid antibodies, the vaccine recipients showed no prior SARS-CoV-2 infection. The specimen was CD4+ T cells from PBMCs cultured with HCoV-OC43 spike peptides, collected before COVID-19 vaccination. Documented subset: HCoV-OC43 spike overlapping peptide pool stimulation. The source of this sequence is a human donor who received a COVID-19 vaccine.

The CDR3 nucleotides are TGTGCCAGCAGTTACTCGCATGAGGGCTACACCTTC. As protein: CASSYSHEGYTF. This chain links TRBV6-6 with TRBJ1-2, with unresolved D. V was shortened by 0 bases and J by 8 bases, with 7 bases between the two germline ends. Germline loops: CDR1 MNHNY, CDR2 SVGAGI (reference sequence). The CDR3 runs 12 residues.